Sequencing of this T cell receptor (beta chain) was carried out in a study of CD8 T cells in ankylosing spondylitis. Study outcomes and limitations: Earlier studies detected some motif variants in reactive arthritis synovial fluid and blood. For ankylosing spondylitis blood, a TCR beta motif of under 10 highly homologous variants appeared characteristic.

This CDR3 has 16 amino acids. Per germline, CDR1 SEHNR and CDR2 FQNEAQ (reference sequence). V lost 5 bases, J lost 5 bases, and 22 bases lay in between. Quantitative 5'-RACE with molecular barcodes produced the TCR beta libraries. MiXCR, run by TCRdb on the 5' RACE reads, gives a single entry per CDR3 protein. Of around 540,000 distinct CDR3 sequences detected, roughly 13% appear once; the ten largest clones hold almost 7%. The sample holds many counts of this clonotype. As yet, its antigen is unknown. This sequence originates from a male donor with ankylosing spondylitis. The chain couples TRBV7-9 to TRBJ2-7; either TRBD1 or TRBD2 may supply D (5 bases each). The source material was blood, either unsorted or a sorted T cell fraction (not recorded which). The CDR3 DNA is TGTGCCAGCAGCCCCGTGGCAGGGAGTCGGTCTAACGAGCAGTACTTC. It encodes CASSPVAGSRSNEQYF.